The 27 T cell receptor beta chains presented below share a single source sample, sequenced in a study of OX40 agonist ivuxolimab in advanced cancers. Assay: immunoSEQ multiplex PCR; the TCRdb copy retains only in-frame clones and omits some. The table lists under 85,000 clones, 94% of them singletons. The sequenced sample was CD4+ or CD8+ T cells sorted from blood, obtained in a trial of the OX40 agonist ivuxolimab. Receptors were obtained from an adult with an advanced solid tumor such as melanoma, head and neck, liver or kidney cancer.

The chain links TRBV4-1 to TRBJ2-1, with D uncertain. The V and J ends lost 3 bases and 2 bases respectively, with 2 bases between them. The CDR3 has 12 amino acids. Germline values: CDR1 MGHRA, CDR2 YSYEKL. CDR3 in amino acids: CASSQAYNEQFF. Here the CDR3 DNA reads TGCGCCAGCAGCCAGGCCTACAATGAGCAGTTCTTC.

V and J are TRBV14 and TRBJ1-1; TRBD1 is a possible D gene (5 bases). Trimming removed 0 bases at V and 1 base at J, with 9 bases between. The CDR3 loop spans 15 amino acids. Looked up from germline, CDR1 is SGHDN and CDR2 is FVKESK. For the CDR3, the DNA is TGTGCCAGCAGCCAAGACGGGGCAGGGAACACTGAAGCTTTCTTT. It yields the protein CASSQDGAGNTEAFF.

The rearrangement links TRBV13 to TRBJ2-3, with a possible D match to TRBD2 (5 bases). The CDR3 sequence is 15 residues long. Germline lookup yields CDR1 PRHDT and CDR2 FYEKMQ (reference sequence). V was cut by 1 base and J by 6 bases, with 14 bases left in between. The CDR3 nucleotides are TGTGCCAGCAGCTTAGTAGGTCCCCAGCGGGATACGCAGTATTTT. This translates into CASSLVGPQRDTQYF.

The rearrangement links TRBV6-6 to TRBJ1-2; maybe TRBD1 (5 bases). CDR3 length: 13 amino acids. V gave up 6 bases and J gave up 4 bases, with 12 bases separating them. Germline V gene sequence: CDR1 MNHNY, CDR2 SVGAGI (reference sequence). The CDR3 protein is CASSSTAGYGYTF. CDR3 nucleotide sequence: TGTGCCAGCAGCTCGACAGCTGGCTATGGCTACACCTTC.

The V call is TRBV19, the J call TRBJ2-1; TRBD2 agrees at 7 bases. J lost 8 bases, V lost 1 base, and 8 bases had no gene match. The CDR3 spans 15 residues. Germline V gives CDR1 LNHDA, CDR2 SQIVND (reference sequence). The DNA for the CDR3 is TGTGCCAGTAGTATAGGTAATAGCGGGTGGGATGAGCAGTTCTTC. Translating it yields CASSIGNSGWDEQFF.

The V and J genes are TRBV10-2 and TRBJ2-1; 9 bases fit TRBD2. The J segment lost 3 bases and the V segment lost 2 bases, leaving 8 bases of the junction unmatched. Germline assignment: CDR1 WSHSY and CDR2 SAAADI. The CDR3 has 17 amino acids. The CDR3 nucleotides are TGCGCCAGCAGTGAGGCTAGCGGGAACCCAAGCTACAATGAGCAGTTCTTC. Translation: CASSEASGNPSYNEQFF.

V and J are TRBV7-9 and TRBJ2-7; D gene unclear. V was shortened by 4 bases and J by 1 base, with 8 bases between the two germline ends. There are 13 residues in the CDR3. Per germline, CDR1 SEHNR and CDR2 FQNEAQ (reference sequence). In DNA, the CDR3 is TGTGCCAGCAGCTCGACACTTTCCTACGAGCAGTACTTC. It yields the protein CASSSTLSYEQYF.

V gene TRBV4-3 combines with J gene TRBJ1-6; D unclear. Trimming shortened V by 0 bases and J by 7 bases, and 4 bases separated the two germline ends. The CDR3 covers 13 residues. The germline gives CDR1 LGHNA, CDR2 YSLEER. The CDR3: CASSQEINSPLHF. The CDR3 region has the DNA TGCGCCAGCAGCCAAGAGATCAATTCACCCCTCCACTTT.

This rearrangement joins TRBV6-6 to TRBJ1-5; D is unresolved. CDR1 MNHNY and CDR2 SVGAGI come from the germline V gene (reference sequence). The CDR3 contains 13 residues. The V gene lost 7 bases and the J gene lost 2 bases, with 9 bases spanning the gap. The chain's CDR3 is CASKLLGNQPQHF. The CDR3 DNA is TGTGCCAGCAAGTTACTGGGCAATCAGCCCCAGCATTTT.

The rearrangement links TRBV15 to TRBJ2-7; no clear D gene. Trimming pared 0 bases from V and 0 bases from J, leaving 15 bases between. Germline lookup yields CDR1 LNHNV and CDR2 YYDKDF (reference sequence). This CDR3 contains 17 residues. Here the CDR3 reads CATSRETSPSSSYEQYF. DNA of the CDR3: TGTGCCACCAGCAGAGAAACCTCCCCAAGCAGCTCCTACGAGCAGTACTTC.

The V call is TRBV11-2, the J call TRBJ2-7; D assignment may be TRBD1 or TRBD2 (5 bases each). Germline lookup yields CDR1 SGHAT and CDR2 FQNNGV. V was pared by 2 bases and J by 5 bases, with 19 bases between. This CDR3 contains 16 residues. CDR3 coding DNA: TGTGCCAGCAGCTTAAGAGGGACGAACCCCCGAGACGAGCAGTACTTC. Translating gives CASSLRGTNPRDEQYF.

CDR3 residues: CASSSLGNEQYF. Here the CDR3 DNA reads TGTGCCAGCAGCTCGCTTGGAAACGAGCAGTACTTC. The chain combines TRBV7-9 with TRBJ2-7; D ambiguous. Germline V CDR1 and CDR2: SEHNR, FQNEAQ (reference sequence). Between the trimmed V and J ends, which lost 4 bases and 5 bases, there was a span of 9 bases. CDR3 size: 12 residues.

J is TRBJ2-1 and V is TRBV9, with 9 positions matching TRBD1. V lost 2 bases, J lost 8 bases, and 5 bases stayed unmatched. Germline V gene sequence: CDR1 SGDLS, CDR2 YYNGEE. This CDR3 is built from 14 residues. The DNA for the CDR3 is TGTGCCAGCAGCGTTATAACAGGGGGCGATGAGCAGTTCTTC. Translating gives CASSVITGGDEQFF.

The chain combines TRBV6-5 with TRBJ2-7; possibly TRBD2 for D (6 bases). Trimming removed 0 bases at V and 4 bases at J, with 7 bases between. The CDR3 totals 13 residues. Germline assignment: CDR1 MNHEY and CDR2 SVGAGI. As DNA, the CDR3 is TGTGCCAGCAGTTACTCTGGACTATACGAGCAGTACTTC. Its translation: CASSYSGLYEQYF.

The chain is built from TRBV13 and TRBJ2-7; D is uncertain. The ends were cut back, 1 base at V and 5 bases at J, with 6 bases in the middle. The CDR3 is made up of 12 amino acids. CDR1 is PRHDT and CDR2 is FYEKMQ in the germline V gene (reference sequence). The CDR3 loop reads CASSLDSHEQYF. DNA for the CDR3: TGTGCCAGCAGCTTAGACAGCCACGAGCAGTACTTC.

This sequence joins TRBV5-1 and TRBJ2-5, with 7 bases identical to TRBD2. V lost 4 bases, J lost 0 bases, and 3 bases stayed unmatched. This CDR3 is 14 amino acids long. Germline assignment: CDR1 SGHRS and CDR2 YFSETQ. For the CDR3, the DNA is TGCGCCAGCAGCGCCGGGACTAACCAAGAGACCCAGTACTTC. Translated: CASSAGTNQETQYF. Full variable domain (remainder filled in from reference TRBV5-1 and TRBJ2-5): KAGVTQTPRYLIKTRGQQVTLSCSPISGHRSVSWYQQTPGQGLQFLFEYFSETQRNKGNFPGRFSGRQFSNSRSEMNVSTLELGDSALYLCASSAGTNQETQYFGPGTRLLVL.

V usage is TRBV27 and J usage is TRBJ1-4; D not resolved. The V end lost 3 bases, the J end lost 3 bases, and 8 bases lay between the germline ends. CDR1 is MNHEY and CDR2 is SMNVEV in the germline V gene (reference sequence). The CDR3 loop spans 14 amino acids. CDR3 coding DNA: TGTGCCAGCAGTTTTGGTGGCTCTAATGAAAAACTGTTTTTT. It yields the protein CASSFGGSNEKLFF.

This clone was counted only a few times. The genes are TRBV30 and TRBJ1-5, with D unclear. Deletions cut 8 bases from V and 1 base from J, with 9 bases between. The V gene's germline CDR1 is GTSNPN and CDR2 SVGIG (reference sequence). This CDR3 is 12 amino acids long. This CDR3 reads CALQESNQPQHF. The CDR3 nucleotides read TGTGCCCTCCAAGAGAGCAATCAGCCCCAGCATTTT.

The chain combines TRBV9 with TRBJ2-3; D remains unclear. The ends were cut back, 0 bases at V and 4 bases at J, with 3 bases in the middle. Per the germline V gene, CDR1 is SGDLS and CDR2 is YYNGEE. The CDR3 contains 12 residues. The CDR3 DNA follows: TGTGCCAGCAGCGTAGAGGCAGATACGCAGTATTTT. Translated, it gives CASSVEADTQYF.

This chain links TRBV9 with TRBJ2-6; TRBD2 aligns across 11 bases. The CDR3 consists of 22 residues. V was clipped by 0 bases and J by 3 bases; unmatched bases: 17. Germline V gene lookup returns CDR1 SGDLS and CDR2 YYNGEE. Written as DNA, the CDR3 is TGTGCCAGCAGCGTAGCTACGGGGACTAGCGGTACGGGAGTTGGTGGGGCCAACGTCCTGACTTTC. It is translated as CASSVATGTSGTGVGGANVLTF. Together with reference TRBV9 and TRBJ2-6, the CDR3 gives the full variable domain: DSGVTQTPKHLITATGQRVTLRCSPRSGDLSVYWYQQSLDQGLQFLIQYYNGEERAKGNILERFSAQQFPDLHSELNLSSLELGDSALYFCASSVATGTSGTGVGGANVLTFGAGSRLTVL.

The V and J genes are TRBV10-2 and TRBJ1-5; D gene ambiguous. V dropped 0 bases and J dropped 9 bases, with 12 bases sitting between them. Germline assignment: CDR1 WSHSY and CDR2 SAAADI. The CDR3 consists of 14 residues. The CDR3 loop is CASSESAGPRPQHF. The DNA for the CDR3 is TGCGCCAGCAGTGAGTCGGCAGGCCCAAGGCCCCAGCATTTT.

The chain is built from TRBV5-1 and TRBJ2-7, with D possibly matching TRBD1 (5 bases). The CDR3 totals 13 residues. CDR1 and CDR2 from the germline V gene are SGHRS and YFSETQ. Trimming removed 3 bases at V and 0 bases at J, with 7 bases between. The CDR3 sequence is CASSSDSSYEQYF. The DNA for the CDR3 is TGCGCCAGCAGCTCTGACAGCTCCTACGAGCAGTACTTC.

This chain links TRBV14 with TRBJ1-1; maybe TRBD1 (5 bases). V was pared by 3 bases and J by 1 base, with 9 bases between. The CDR3 contains 14 residues. The germline gives CDR1 SGHDN, CDR2 FVKESK. CDR3 DNA sequence: TGTGCCAGCAGCCACAGAGGGGCGAACACTGAAGCTTTCTTT. This codes for CASSHRGANTEAFF.

CDR3 amino acids: CASSQDSHEQFF. For the CDR3, the DNA is TGCGCCAGCAGCCAAGATTCTCATGAGCAGTTCTTC. This rearrangement joins TRBV4-1 to TRBJ2-1; D is unresolved. Per germline, CDR1 MGHRA and CDR2 YSYEKL. The length of the CDR3 is 12 residues. The V end lost 0 bases, the J end lost 8 bases, and 5 bases lay between the germline ends.

V and J are TRBV6-1 and TRBJ2-7; D is unresolved. The CDR3 spans 16 residues. V dropped 4 bases and J dropped 0 bases, with 16 bases sitting between them. CDR1 and CDR2 from the germline V gene are MNHNS and SASEGT. CDR3 sequence: CASSGSVSISSYEQYF. In DNA form, the CDR3 reads TGTGCCAGCAGTGGGTCCGTGAGTATCAGCTCCTACGAGCAGTACTTC.

The gene calls are TRBV7-9 and TRBJ1-5; 9 nucleotides align to TRBD1. The length of the CDR3 is 17 residues. CDR1 and CDR2 from the germline V gene are SEHNR and FQNEAQ (reference sequence). V lost 5 bases, J lost 5 bases, and 13 bases stayed unmatched. The CDR3 is CASSPRDRVQLDQPQHF. DNA for the CDR3: TGTGCCAGCAGCCCGCGGGACAGGGTTCAATTAGATCAGCCCCAGCATTTT.

The chain carries TRBV6-5 and TRBJ2-7, with 10 bases identical to TRBD1. Germline V CDR1 and CDR2: MNHEY, SVGAGI. This CDR3 spans 14 amino acids. With V trimmed by 7 bases and J by 5 bases, 8 bases remained unmatched. The CDR3 sequence: CASNRDRGRDEQYF. CDR3 in DNA: TGTGCCAGCAACCGGGACAGGGGTCGGGACGAGCAGTACTTC.